This T cell receptor (beta chain) was captured by sequencing in a study of post-analysis software for immune sequencing data. Unique molecular identifiers were carried by the TCR beta cDNA libraries. TCRdb used MiXCR to reprocess the PCR reads, holding one entry per CDR3 protein. This table has 380,000 or so distinct CDR3 sequences, approximately 38% appearing once. The V and J ends lost 8 bases and 8 bases respectively, with 9 bases between them. The CDR3 contains 10 residues. The study's findings and limits: Batch-mates among the samples co-clustered strongly by F measure. Multiple sclerosis was associated with a significant reduction in normalized Chao1 diversity relative to controls. Roughly five TRBV segments appeared more often in patients than in controls, and TRBV5-6, TRBV5-1 and TRBV20-1 were among these.

This clonotype has only a few counts. Its antigen is not identified. The rearrangement links TRBV12-3 or TRBV12-4 to TRBJ1-2, with D possibly matching TRBD1 (6 bases). The TCR comes from a girl between 10 and 17 years old with multiple sclerosis. Input material: blood. CDR3 sequence reads: CASGTRGYTF. The CDR3 DNA follows: TGTGCCAGCGGGACAAGGGGCTACACCTTC.